The 25 T cell receptor beta chains presented below share a single source sample, sequenced in a study of blood T cell repertoires in COVID-19. Repertoires were generated with immunoSEQ multiplex PCR, while TCRdb's copy carries only in-frame clones and drops some. The sample yields 150,000 to 200,000 clones, roughly 80% seen once. The sequenced sample consisted of peripheral blood. These receptors all stem from a man aged 50 to 59 who had recovered from COVID-19.

V and J are TRBV18 and TRBJ2-1, with TRBD2 as a possible D gene (6 bases). Between the trimmed V and J ends, which lost 5 bases and 13 bases, there was a span of 24 bases. The germline gives CDR1 KGHSH, CDR2 LQKENI. This CDR3 has 15 residues. The CDR3 reads CASSSSNGGRGEQFF. The CDR3 DNA follows: TGTGCCAGCTCATCTTCAAACGGTGGGCGGGGCGAACAGTTCTTC.

The rearrangement links TRBV7-9 to TRBJ2-7; the match to TRBD2 covers 9 bases. CDR3 length equals 15 residues. CDR1 is SEHNR, CDR2 FQNEAQ, per germline (reference sequence). The V gene end was trimmed by 5 bases and the J gene end by 3 bases; junction bases not matched to a gene: 8. CDR3 sequence reads: CASSPGTSSVYEQYF. CDR3 DNA sequence: TGTGCCAGCAGCCCCGGGACTAGCAGCGTCTACGAGCAGTACTTC.

V and J are TRBV4-3 and TRBJ2-1; 8 nucleotides line up with TRBD2. Germline values: CDR1 LGHNA, CDR2 YSLEER. The CDR3 is 17 amino acids. The ends lost 0 bases at V and 3 bases at J; junction bases unmatched: 7. The CDR3 region has the DNA TGCGCCAGCAGCCAAGATCATCCGGGAGGGTACTACAATGAGCAGTTCTTC. This codes for CASSQDHPGGYYNEQFF.

The V and J genes are TRBV6-6 and TRBJ2-1, with 10 positions matching TRBD2. Germline-derived CDR1 and CDR2 are MNHNY and SVGAGI (reference sequence). This CDR3 spans 16 amino acids. V lost 0 bases to trimming and J lost 5 bases; unmatched junction nucleotides: 4. In nucleotides, the CDR3 is TGTGCCAGCAGTTACTCTAGAACTAGCGGGAACAATGAGCAGTTCTTC. The encoded protein is CASSYSRTSGNNEQFF.

This rearrangement joins TRBV5-6 to TRBJ2-7; 8 nucleotides line up with TRBD1. Germline lookup yields CDR1 SGHDT and CDR2 YYEEEE. This CDR3 has 16 residues. V gave up 4 bases and J gave up 0 bases; unmatched junction bases: 9. DNA of the CDR3: TGTGCCAGCAGCCACAAGGACAGGGCCTTCTCCTACGAGCAGTACTTC. Protein sequence: CASSHKDRAFSYEQYF.

The V and J genes are TRBV5-4 and TRBJ2-7; possible D gene TRBD2, 5 bases. Trimming shortened V by 2 bases and J by 3 bases, and 9 bases separated the two germline ends. The CDR3 contains 13 residues. Germline V CDR1 and CDR2: SGHNT, YYREEE (reference sequence). The CDR3 loop reads CASSFGSGYEQYF. CDR3 DNA sequence: TGTGCCAGCAGCTTTGGCAGCGGCTACGAGCAGTACTTC.

The rearrangement links TRBV28 to TRBJ2-1; 9 nucleotides line up with TRBD2. The germline gives CDR1 MDHEN, CDR2 SYDVKM. The CDR3 is 13 amino acids. CDR3 loop: CALAGVSYNEQFF. The CDR3 nucleotides read TGTGCGTTAGCGGGAGTTTCCTACAATGAGCAGTTCTTC. The complete variable domain, with remaining parts taken from reference TRBV28 and TRBJ2-1, reads DVKVTQSSRYLVKRTGEKVFLECVQDMDHENMFWYRQDPGLGLRLIYFSYDVKMKEKGDIPEGYSVSREKKERFSLILESASTNQTSMYLCALAGVSYNEQFFGPGTRLTVL.

This chain uses TRBV28 with TRBJ1-1, with D maybe TRBD1 (5 bases). CDR3 length: 13 amino acids. Trimming pared 8 bases from V and 1 base from J, leaving 11 bases between. CDR1 and CDR2 from the germline V gene are MDHEN and SYDVKM. As DNA, the CDR3 is TGTGCCAGCTTTACAGGAGCGAACACTGAAGCTTTCTTT. Translated, it gives CASFTGANTEAFF.

V usage is TRBV28 and J usage is TRBJ1-2; D is unresolved. Trimming cost V 8 bases and J 0 bases, with 10 bases left between them. Germline assignment: CDR1 MDHEN and CDR2 SYDVKM. The CDR3 is 13 amino acids. In nucleotides, the CDR3 is TGTGCCAGCGGACCGGGAACTAACTATGGCTACACCTTC. Translated, it gives CASGPGTNYGYTF.

A note on this clone: The sample has other DNA sequences that encode this CDR3 too. DNA of the CDR3: TGCGCCAGCAGCCCGGGACAGACCTATGGCTACACCTTC. This sequence encodes CASSPGQTYGYTF. The V call is TRBV5-1, the J call TRBJ1-2; 7 bases are shared with TRBD1. J was trimmed by 4 bases and V by 4 bases; bases with no gene match: 4. CDR1 is SGHRS and CDR2 is YFSETQ in the germline V gene. This CDR3 has 13 residues.

V and J are TRBV19 and TRBJ2-1, with no clear D. Germline CDR1 LNHDA, CDR2 SQIVND (reference sequence). The CDR3 spans 12 residues. V was pared by 4 bases and J by 4 bases, with 5 bases between. CDR3 protein: CASSSAYNEQFF. The CDR3 nucleotides read TGTGCCAGTAGTAGCGCTTACAATGAGCAGTTCTTC.

The V call is TRBV11-2, the J call TRBJ1-2; 8 bases match TRBD1. Trimming at V came to 5 bases and at J to 8 bases, leaving 16 bases not matched to a gene. Germline lookup yields CDR1 SGHAT and CDR2 FQNNGV. The CDR3 extends over 16 amino acids. DNA for the CDR3: TGTGCCAGCAGCATCAGCACCGGGACAGGAGTCGGCGGCTACACCTTC. Protein product: CASSISTGTGVGGYTF.

The chain links TRBV24-1 to TRBJ2-1, with 9 bases aligning to TRBD1. The trim removed 4 bases at V and 8 bases at J, leaving 14 bases unmatched. The CDR3 loop spans 17 amino acids. In germline, CDR1 is KGHDR, CDR2 SFDVKD. CDR3 sequence: CATSDGGTDRGGDEQFF. For the CDR3, the DNA is TGTGCCACCAGTGACGGGGGGACGGACAGGGGAGGGGATGAGCAGTTCTTC.

This chain links TRBV30 with TRBJ2-7; the D gene is possibly TRBD1 (6 bases). V gave up 2 bases and J gave up 4 bases, with 18 bases separating them. CDR3 length: 15 amino acids. The V gene's germline CDR1 is GTSNPN and CDR2 SVGIG (reference sequence). In DNA, the CDR3 is TGTGCCTGGAGTCCCGGACAGTTAAACGGTTACGAGCAGTACTTC. It codes for CAWSPGQLNGYEQYF.

This chain joins TRBV7-8 and TRBJ1-1, with D possibly TRBD1 on 6 matching bases. Between the trimmed V and J ends, which lost 0 bases and 5 bases, there was a span of 13 bases. Germline CDR1 is SGHVS and CDR2 is FQNEAQ. CDR3 length: 15 amino acids. The CDR3 protein is CASSLAHRVSTEAFF. In DNA form, the CDR3 reads TGTGCCAGCAGCTTAGCTCACAGGGTCTCAACTGAAGCTTTCTTT. The whole variable domain, filled in from reference TRBV7-8 and TRBJ1-1, reads GAGVSQSPRYKVAKRGQDVALRCDPISGHVSLFWYQQALGQGPEFLTYFQNEAQLDKSGLPSDRFFAERPEGSVSTLKIQRTQQEDSAVYLCASSLAHRVSTEAFFGQGTRLTVV.

The gene calls are TRBV7-3 and TRBJ1-2; 9 positions agree with TRBD1. Losses at the gene ends were 3 bases for V and 7 bases for J; bases not matched to a gene: 6. The CDR3 runs to 14 residues. Per the germline V gene, CDR1 is SGHTA and CDR2 is FQGTGA. This CDR3 reads CASSFRDRVFGYTF. The CDR3 nucleotides are TGTGCCAGCAGCTTCCGGGACAGGGTGTTTGGCTACACCTTC. Full variable domain (outside the CDR3, taken from reference TRBV7-3 and TRBJ1-2): GAGVSQTPSNKVTEKGKYVELRCDPISGHTALYWYRQSLGQGPEFLIYFQGTGAADDSGLPNDRFFAVRPEGSVSTLKIQRTERGDSAVYLCASSFRDRVFGYTFGSGTRLTVV.

The gene calls are TRBV4-3 and TRBJ2-1; 7 bases are a match to TRBD2. Germline V gene lookup returns CDR1 LGHNA and CDR2 YSLEER. V dropped 6 bases and J dropped 9; count of bases not matched to a gene: 14. The CDR3 length is 15 residues. The CDR3 spells CASRSLAGDNGEQFF. As DNA, the CDR3 is TGCGCCAGCAGATCGTTGGCGGGAGACAACGGTGAGCAGTTCTTC.

The chain is built from TRBV9 and TRBJ1-3; D unclear. The CDR3 spans 14 residues. Between the trimmed V and J ends, which lost 3 bases and 4 bases, there was a span of 11 bases. The germline V gene has CDR1 SGDLS and CDR2 YYNGEE. DNA of the CDR3: TGTGCCAGCAGCGGGAGTTCTTCCGGAAACACCATATATTTT. Protein sequence: CASSGSSSGNTIYF. The entire variable domain, with the rest obtained from reference TRBV9 and TRBJ1-3, is as follows: DSGVTQTPKHLITATGQRVTLRCSPRSGDLSVYWYQQSLDQGLQFLIQYYNGEERAKGNILERFSAQQFPDLHSELNLSSLELGDSALYFCASSGSSSGNTIYFGEGSWLTVV.

The rearrangement joins TRBV28 to TRBJ1-5; D possibly corresponds to TRBD1 (6 bases). This CDR3 has 13 residues. CDR1 and CDR2 from the germline V gene are MDHEN and SYDVKM. With 5 bases removed from V and 6 bases from J, the gap between germline ends came to 11 bases. The CDR3 coding sequence is TGTGCCAGCAGTCTACAGGGCATTCAGCCCCAGCATTTT. Protein product: CASSLQGIQPQHF. Complete variable domain (other parts from reference TRBV28 and TRBJ1-5): DVKVTQSSRYLVKRTGEKVFLECVQDMDHENMFWYRQDPGLGLRLIYFSYDVKMKEKGDIPEGYSVSREKKERFSLILESASTNQTSMYLCASSLQGIQPQHFGDGTRLSIL.

This chain links TRBV2 with TRBJ1-3, with 7 bases that match TRBD1. Germline-derived CDR1 and CDR2 are SNHLY and FYNNEI. CDR3 length equals 15 residues. V lost 6 bases, J lost 4 bases, and 9 bases stayed unmatched. The CDR3 loop reads CASRQGRTGGNTIYF. Written as DNA, the CDR3 is TGTGCCAGCAGACAGGGGAGAACGGGGGGAAACACCATATATTTT.

The genes are TRBV14 and TRBJ2-7, with a possible D match to TRBD1 (6 bases). This CDR3 region has 15 residues. From germline, CDR1 is SGHDN and CDR2 FVKESK. Trimming removed 5 bases from V and 3 bases from J, with 17 bases in between. In DNA, the CDR3 is TGTGCCAGCAGCGGACAGCCCAGACCTTTCTACGAGCAGTACTTC. Translation gives CASSGQPRPFYEQYF.

CDR3 residues: CASSASGILTDTQYF. CDR3 DNA sequence: TGCGCCAGCAGCGCGAGCGGGATCCTCACAGATACGCAGTATTTT. The V call is TRBV5-1, the J call TRBJ2-3, with 7 nucleotides matching TRBD2. Germline lookup yields CDR1 SGHRS and CDR2 YFSETQ. The CDR3 is 15 amino acids. The J segment lost 2 bases and the V segment lost 4 bases, leaving 7 bases of the junction unmatched. The full variable domain, with the rest looked up from reference TRBV5-1 and TRBJ2-3, is KAGVTQTPRYLIKTRGQQVTLSCSPISGHRSVSWYQQTPGQGLQFLFEYFSETQRNKGNFPGRFSGRQFSNSRSEMNVSTLELGDSALYLCASSASGILTDTQYFGPGTRLTVL.

The J gene is TRBJ1-2, the V gene TRBV27, with 8 bases aligning to TRBD1. Germline loops: CDR1 MNHEY, CDR2 SMNVEV (reference sequence). V lost 2 bases and J lost 5; bases outside the gene matches: 4. This CDR3 has 14 amino acids. The CDR3 spells CASSLAGGIYGYTF. The CDR3 DNA follows: TGTGCCAGCAGTTTAGCAGGGGGCATATATGGCTACACCTTC.

This clone was recorded only once. This chain uses TRBV27 with TRBJ1-1, with D perhaps matching TRBD1 (6 bases). CDR3 length: 16 amino acids. V dropped 3 bases and J dropped 7 bases, with 21 bases sitting between them. Germline CDR1 reads MNHEY; CDR2 reads SMNVEV (reference sequence). The CDR3 here is CASSFKNSPGVGEAFF. The CDR3 region has the DNA TGTGCCAGCAGTTTTAAGAACAGCCCAGGGGTGGGTGAAGCTTTCTTT.

The V gene is TRBV5-6, the J gene TRBJ2-4, with a weak D call TRBD2 (5 bases). V was shortened by 3 bases and J by 2 bases, with 9 bases between the two germline ends. The CDR3 covers 14 residues. Looked up from germline, CDR1 is SGHDT and CDR2 is YYEEEE. The CDR3 loop is CASSSGGPKNIQYF. Here the CDR3 DNA reads TGTGCCAGCAGCTCGGGCGGGCCCAAAAACATTCAGTACTTC.